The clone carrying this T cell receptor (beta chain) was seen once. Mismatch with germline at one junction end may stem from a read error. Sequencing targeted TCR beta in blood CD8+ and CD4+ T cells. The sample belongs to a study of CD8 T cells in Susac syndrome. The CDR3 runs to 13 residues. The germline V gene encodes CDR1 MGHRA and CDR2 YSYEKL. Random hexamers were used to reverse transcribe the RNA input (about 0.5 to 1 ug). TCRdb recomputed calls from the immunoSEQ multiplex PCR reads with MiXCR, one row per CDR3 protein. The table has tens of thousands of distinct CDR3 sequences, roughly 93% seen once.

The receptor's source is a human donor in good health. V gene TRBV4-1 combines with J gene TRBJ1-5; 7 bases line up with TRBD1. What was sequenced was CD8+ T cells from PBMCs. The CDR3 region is CASSQGPGQRQHF. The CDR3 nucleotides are TGCGCCAGCAGCCAAGGGCCGGGACAGCGCCAGCATTTT.